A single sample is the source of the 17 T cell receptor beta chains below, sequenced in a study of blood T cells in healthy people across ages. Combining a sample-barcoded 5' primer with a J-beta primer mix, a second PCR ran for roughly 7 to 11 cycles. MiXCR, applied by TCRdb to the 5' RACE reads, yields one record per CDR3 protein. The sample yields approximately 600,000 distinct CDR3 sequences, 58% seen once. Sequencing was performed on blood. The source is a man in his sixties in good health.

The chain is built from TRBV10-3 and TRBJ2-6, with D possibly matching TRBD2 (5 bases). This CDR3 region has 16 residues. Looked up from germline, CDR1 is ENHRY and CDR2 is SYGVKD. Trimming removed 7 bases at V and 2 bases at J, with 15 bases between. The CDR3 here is CAINAGKGTGANVLTF. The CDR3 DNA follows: TGTGCCATCAATGCCGGGAAGGGAACTGGGGCCAACGTCCTGACTTTC.

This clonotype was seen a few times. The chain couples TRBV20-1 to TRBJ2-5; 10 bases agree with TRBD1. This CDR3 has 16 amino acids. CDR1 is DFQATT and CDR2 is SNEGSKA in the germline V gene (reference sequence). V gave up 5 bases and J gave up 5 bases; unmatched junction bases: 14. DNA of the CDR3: TGCAGTGCTCTTGGAGAAGGGACAGGGGTAGGGGAGACCCAGTACTTC. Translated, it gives CSALGEGTGVGETQYF.

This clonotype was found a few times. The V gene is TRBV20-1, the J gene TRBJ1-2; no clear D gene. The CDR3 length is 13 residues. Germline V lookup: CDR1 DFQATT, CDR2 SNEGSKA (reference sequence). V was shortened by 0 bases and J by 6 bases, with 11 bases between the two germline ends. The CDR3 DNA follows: TGCAGTGCTAGAGATTATCGTCAGCATGGCTACACCTTC. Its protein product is CSARDYRQHGYTF.

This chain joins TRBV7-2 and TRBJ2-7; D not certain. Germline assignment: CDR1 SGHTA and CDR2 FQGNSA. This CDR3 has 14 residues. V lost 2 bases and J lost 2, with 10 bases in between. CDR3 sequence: CASSLRPLPYEQYF. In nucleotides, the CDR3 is TGTGCCAGCAGCTTAAGGCCTCTACCCTACGAGCAGTACTTC.

CDR3 DNA: TGTGCCAGCAAGCTAGGACAGAACACTGAAGCTTTCTTT. Amino acids: CASKLGQNTEAFF. V gene TRBV27 combines with J gene TRBJ1-1, with D perhaps matching TRBD1 (5 bases). The CDR3 contains 13 residues. The V end lost 7 bases, the J end lost 1 base, and 10 bases lay between the germline ends. Germline CDR1 reads MNHEY; CDR2 reads SMNVEV (reference sequence).

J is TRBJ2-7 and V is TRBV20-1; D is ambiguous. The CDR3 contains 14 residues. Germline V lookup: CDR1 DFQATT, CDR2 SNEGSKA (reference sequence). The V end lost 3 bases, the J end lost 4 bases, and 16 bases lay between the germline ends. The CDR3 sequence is CSASPGLFGYEQYF. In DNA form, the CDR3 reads TGCAGTGCTAGCCCGGGCCTCTTTGGGTACGAGCAGTACTTC.

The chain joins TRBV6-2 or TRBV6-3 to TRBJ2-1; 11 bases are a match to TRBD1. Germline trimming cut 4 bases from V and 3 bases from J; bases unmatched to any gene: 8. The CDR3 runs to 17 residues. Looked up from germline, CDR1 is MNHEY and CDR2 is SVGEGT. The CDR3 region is CASSFSPGTGGYNEQFF. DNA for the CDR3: TGTGCCAGCAGTTTTTCCCCCGGGACAGGGGGCTACAATGAGCAGTTCTTC.

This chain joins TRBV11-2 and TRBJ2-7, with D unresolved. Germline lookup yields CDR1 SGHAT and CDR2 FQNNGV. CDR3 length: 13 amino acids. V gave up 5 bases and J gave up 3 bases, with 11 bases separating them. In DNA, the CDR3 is TGTGCCAGCAGCGAATCCCGCGGCTACGAGCAGTACTTC. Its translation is CASSESRGYEQYF.

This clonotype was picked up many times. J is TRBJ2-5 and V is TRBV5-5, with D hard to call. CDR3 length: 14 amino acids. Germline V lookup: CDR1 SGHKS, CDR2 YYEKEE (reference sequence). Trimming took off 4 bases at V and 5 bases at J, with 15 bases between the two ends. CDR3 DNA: TGTGCCAGCAGCCCCGGTTCAGTAAGGGAGACCCAGTACTTC. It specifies CASSPGSVRETQYF.

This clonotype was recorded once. The CDR3 sequence is CSARDLAGGQGEQFF. The CDR3 nucleotides read TGCAGTGCTAGAGATTTAGCGGGGGGGCAGGGTGAGCAGTTCTTC. The rearrangement links TRBV20-1 to TRBJ2-1, with 11 positions matching TRBD2. CDR3 size: 15 residues. CDR1 and CDR2 (germline): DFQATT, SNEGSKA (reference sequence). The V and J ends lost 0 bases and 9 bases, in that order; junction bases with no gene match: 7.

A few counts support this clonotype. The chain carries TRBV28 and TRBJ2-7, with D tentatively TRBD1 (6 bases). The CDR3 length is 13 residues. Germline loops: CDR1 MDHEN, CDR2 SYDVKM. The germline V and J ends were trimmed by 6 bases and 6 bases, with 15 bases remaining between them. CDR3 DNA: TGTGCCAGCAGCTATGAAGGGGGTCGCGAGCAGTACTTC. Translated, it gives CASSYEGGREQYF. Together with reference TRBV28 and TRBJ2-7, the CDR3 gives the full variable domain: DVKVTQSSRYLVKRTGEKVFLECVQDMDHENMFWYRQDPGLGLRLIYFSYDVKMKEKGDIPEGYSVSREKKERFSLILESASTNQTSMYLCASSYEGGREQYFGPGTRLTVT.

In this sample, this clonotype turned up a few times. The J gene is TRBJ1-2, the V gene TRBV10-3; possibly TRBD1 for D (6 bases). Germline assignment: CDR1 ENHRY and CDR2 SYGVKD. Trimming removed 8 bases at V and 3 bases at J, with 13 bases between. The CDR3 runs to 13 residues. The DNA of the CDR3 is TGTGCCATCGAGGACAGAAAGTACTATGGCTACACCTTC. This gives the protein CAIEDRKYYGYTF.

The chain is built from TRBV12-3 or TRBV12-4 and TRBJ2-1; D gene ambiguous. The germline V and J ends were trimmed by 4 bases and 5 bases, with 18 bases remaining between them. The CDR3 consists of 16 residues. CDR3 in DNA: TGTGCCAGCAGTTCCCGGAGATCTCCGGGCCACAATGAGCAGTTCTTC. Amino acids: CASSSRRSPGHNEQFF.

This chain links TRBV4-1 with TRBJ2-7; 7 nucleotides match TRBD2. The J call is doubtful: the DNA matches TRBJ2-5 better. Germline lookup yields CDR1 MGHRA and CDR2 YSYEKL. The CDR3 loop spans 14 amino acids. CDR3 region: CASGEAGFSRTQYF. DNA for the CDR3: TGCGCCAGCGGGGAAGCGGGGTTCTCCCGGACCCAGTACTTC.

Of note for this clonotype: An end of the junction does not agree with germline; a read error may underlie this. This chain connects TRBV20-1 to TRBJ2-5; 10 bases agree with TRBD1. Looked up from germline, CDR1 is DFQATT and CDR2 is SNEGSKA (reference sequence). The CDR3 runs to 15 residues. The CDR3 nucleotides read TGCAGTGCAAGAGACAGGGGGCGAGCGGTTGAGACCCAGTACTTC. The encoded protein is CSARDRGRAVETQYF.

This CDR3 is CSARDLRTNYGYTF. The CDR3 nucleotides read TGCAGTGCTAGAGATCTAAGGACTAACTATGGCTACACCTTC. J is TRBJ1-2 and V is TRBV20-1; no definite D call. The length of the CDR3 is 14 residues. Trimming stripped 0 bases from V and 0 bases from J, with 8 bases between. CDR1 is DFQATT, CDR2 SNEGSKA, per germline (reference sequence).

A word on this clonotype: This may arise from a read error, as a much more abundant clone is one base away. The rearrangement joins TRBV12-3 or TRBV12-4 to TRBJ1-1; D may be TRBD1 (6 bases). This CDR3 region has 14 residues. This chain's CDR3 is CASRDRDSNTEVFF. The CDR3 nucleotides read TGTGCCAGCAGGGACAGAGACTCGAACACTGAAGTTTTCTTT.